The clone carrying this T cell receptor beta chain has a count of ten or more. Its specificity is unknown. This sample is drawn from a study of identical twins. Findings of the study overall: Insertions were reduced in abundant cord blood beta clonotypes but not in memory repertoires.

CDR1 and CDR2 (germline): LGHNA, YSLEER. The CDR3 loop spans 17 amino acids. J was trimmed by 5 bases and V by 5 bases; bases with no gene match: 15. Healthy Caucasians were all of the donors. From the 5' RACE reads, TCRdb called clonotypes with MiXCR, one entry per CDR3 protein. There are 400,000 to 500,000 distinct CDR3 sequences in the sample; about 18% occur only once, and 9.5% to 15% lies in the top ten. The V and J genes are TRBV4-3 and TRBJ1-1, with 9 bases lining up with TRBD1. The source of this sequence is a man in his forties or fifties in good health. The specimen was naive T cells sorted from blood. CDR3 nucleotides: TGCGCCAGCAGCGCCCAACTCTGGACAGGGGAGGAAACTGAAGCTTTCTTT. Its protein is CASSAQLWTGEETEAFF.